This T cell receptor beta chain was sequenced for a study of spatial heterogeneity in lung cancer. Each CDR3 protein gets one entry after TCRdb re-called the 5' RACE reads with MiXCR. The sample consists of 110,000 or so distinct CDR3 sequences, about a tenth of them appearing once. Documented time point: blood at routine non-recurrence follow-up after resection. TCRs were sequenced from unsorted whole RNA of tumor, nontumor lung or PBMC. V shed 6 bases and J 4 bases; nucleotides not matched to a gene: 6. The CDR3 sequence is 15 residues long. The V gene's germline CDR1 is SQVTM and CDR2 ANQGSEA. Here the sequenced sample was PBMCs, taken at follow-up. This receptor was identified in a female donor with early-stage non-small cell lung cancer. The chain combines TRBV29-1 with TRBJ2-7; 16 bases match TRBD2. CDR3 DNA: TGCAGCGTGGGACTAGCGGGAGGGCCTGGTTACGAGCAGTACTTC. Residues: CSVGLAGGPGYEQYF.